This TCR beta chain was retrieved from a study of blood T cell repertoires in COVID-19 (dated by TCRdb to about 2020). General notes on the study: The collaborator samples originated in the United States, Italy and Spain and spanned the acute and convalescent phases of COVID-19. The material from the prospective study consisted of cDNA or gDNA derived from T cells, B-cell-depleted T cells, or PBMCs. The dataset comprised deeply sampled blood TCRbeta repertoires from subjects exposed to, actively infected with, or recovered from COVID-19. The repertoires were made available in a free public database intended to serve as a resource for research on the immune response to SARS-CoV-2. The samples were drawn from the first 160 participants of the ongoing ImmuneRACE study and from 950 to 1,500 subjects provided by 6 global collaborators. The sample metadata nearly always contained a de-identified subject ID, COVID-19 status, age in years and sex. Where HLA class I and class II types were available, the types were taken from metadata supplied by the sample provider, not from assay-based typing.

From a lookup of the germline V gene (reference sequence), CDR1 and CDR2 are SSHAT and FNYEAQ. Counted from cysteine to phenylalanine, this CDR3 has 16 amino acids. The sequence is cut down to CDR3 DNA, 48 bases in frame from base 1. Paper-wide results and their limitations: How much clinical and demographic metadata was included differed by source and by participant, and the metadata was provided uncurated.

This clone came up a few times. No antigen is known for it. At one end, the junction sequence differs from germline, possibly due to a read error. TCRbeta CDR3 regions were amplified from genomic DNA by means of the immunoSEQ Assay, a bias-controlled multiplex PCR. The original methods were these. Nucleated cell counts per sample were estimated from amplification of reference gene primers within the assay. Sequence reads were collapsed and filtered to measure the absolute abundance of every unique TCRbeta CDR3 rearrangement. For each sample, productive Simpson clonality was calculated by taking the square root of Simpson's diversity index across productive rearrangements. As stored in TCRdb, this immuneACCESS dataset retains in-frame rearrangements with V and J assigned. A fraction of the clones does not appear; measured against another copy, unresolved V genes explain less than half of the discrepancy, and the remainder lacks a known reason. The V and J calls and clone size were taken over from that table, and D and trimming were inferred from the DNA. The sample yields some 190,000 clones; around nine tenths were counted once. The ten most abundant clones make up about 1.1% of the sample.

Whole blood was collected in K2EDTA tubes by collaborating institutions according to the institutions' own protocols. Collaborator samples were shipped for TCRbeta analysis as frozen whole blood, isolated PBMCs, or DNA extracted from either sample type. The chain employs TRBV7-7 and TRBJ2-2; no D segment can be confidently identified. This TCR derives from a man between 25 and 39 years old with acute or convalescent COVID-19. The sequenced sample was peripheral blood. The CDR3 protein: CASSPSMMGITGELFF. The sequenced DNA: TGTGCTAGCAGCCCTTCGATGATGGGCATCACCGGGGAGCTGTTTTTT.